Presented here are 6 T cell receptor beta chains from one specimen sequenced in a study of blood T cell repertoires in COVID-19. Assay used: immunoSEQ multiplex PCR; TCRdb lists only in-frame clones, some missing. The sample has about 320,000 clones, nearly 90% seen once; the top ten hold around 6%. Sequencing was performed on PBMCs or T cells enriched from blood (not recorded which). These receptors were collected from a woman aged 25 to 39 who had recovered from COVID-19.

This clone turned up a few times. CDR3 sequence: CASSPQGVSGNTIYF. The DNA of the CDR3 is TGTGCCAGCAGCCCTCAGGGGGTCTCTGGAAACACCATATATTTT. This chain uses TRBV9 with TRBJ1-3, with 7 bases that match TRBD1. The germline CDR1 and CDR2 sequences are SGDLS and YYNGEE. With V trimmed by 4 bases and J by 0 bases, 4 bases remained unmatched. The CDR3 loop spans 15 amino acids.

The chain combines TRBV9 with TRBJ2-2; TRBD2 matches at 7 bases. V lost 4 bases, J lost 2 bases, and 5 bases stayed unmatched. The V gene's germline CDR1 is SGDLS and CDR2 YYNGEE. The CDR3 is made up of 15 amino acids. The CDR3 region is CASSWEGRNTGELFF. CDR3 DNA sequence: TGTGCCAGCAGCTGGGAGGGGCGAAACACCGGGGAGCTGTTTTTT.

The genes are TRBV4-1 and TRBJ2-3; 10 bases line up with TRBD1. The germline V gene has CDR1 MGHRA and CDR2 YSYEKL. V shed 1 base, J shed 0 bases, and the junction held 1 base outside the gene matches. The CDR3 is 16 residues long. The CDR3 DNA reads TGCGCCAGCAGCCAAGGGGACAGGGGTAGCACAGATACGCAGTATTTT. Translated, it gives CASSQGDRGSTDTQYF.

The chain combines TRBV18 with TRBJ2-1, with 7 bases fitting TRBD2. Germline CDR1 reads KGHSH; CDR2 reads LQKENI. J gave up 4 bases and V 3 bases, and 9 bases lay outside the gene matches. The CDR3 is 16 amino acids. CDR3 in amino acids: CASSPPREVVYNEQFF. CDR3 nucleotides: TGTGCCAGCTCACCGCCTCGGGAGGTTGTTTACAATGAGCAGTTCTTC. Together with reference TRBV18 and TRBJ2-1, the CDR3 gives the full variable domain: NAGVMQNPRHLVRRRGQEARLRCSPMKGHSHVYWYRQLPEEGLKFMVYLQKENIIDESGMPKERFSAEFPKEGPSILRIQQVVRGDSAAYFCASSPPREVVYNEQFFGPGTRLTVL.

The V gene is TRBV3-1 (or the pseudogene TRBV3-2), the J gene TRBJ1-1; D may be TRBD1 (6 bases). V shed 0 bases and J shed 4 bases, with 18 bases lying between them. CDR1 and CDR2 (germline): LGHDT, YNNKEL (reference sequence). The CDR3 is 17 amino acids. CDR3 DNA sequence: TGTGCCAGCAGCCAAGAGGGCCTTTTTAGGGGGATCACTGAAGCTTTCTTT. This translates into CASSQEGLFRGITEAFF.

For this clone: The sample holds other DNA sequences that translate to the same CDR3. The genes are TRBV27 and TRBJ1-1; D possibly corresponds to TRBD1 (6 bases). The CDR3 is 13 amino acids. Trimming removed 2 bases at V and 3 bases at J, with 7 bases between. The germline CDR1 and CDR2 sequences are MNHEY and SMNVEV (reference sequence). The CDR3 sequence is CASSLKGDTEAFF. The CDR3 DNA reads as TGTGCCAGCAGTTTAAAGGGGGACACTGAAGCTTTCTTT.